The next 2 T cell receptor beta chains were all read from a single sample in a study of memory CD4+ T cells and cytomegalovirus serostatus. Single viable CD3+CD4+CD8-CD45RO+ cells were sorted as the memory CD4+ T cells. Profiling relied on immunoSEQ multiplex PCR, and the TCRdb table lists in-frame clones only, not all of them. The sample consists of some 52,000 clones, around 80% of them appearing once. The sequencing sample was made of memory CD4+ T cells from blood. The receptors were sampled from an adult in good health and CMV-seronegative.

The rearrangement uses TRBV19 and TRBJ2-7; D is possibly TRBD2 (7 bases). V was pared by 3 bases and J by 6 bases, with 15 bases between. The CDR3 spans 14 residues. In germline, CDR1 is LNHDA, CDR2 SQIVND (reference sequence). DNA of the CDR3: TGTGCCAGTAGTATCGGTCAGGGAGGGGGCGAGCAGTACTTC. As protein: CASSIGQGGGEQYF.

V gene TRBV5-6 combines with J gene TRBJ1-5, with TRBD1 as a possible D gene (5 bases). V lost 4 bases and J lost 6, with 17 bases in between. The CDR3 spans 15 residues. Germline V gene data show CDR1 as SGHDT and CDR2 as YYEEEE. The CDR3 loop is CASSKLGGSGQPQHF. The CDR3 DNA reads TGTGCCAGCAGCAAATTGGGGGGGTCGGGTCAGCCCCAGCATTTT.